A single sample gave rise to the 12 T cell receptor beta chains below, sequenced in a study of blood T cell repertoires in COVID-19. TCRdb's copy holds only in-frame clones and misses some; the assay was immunoSEQ multiplex PCR. The profile shows 250,000 to 350,000 clones, 88% of them singletons. Sequenced: peripheral blood. The receptor set was obtained from a woman in her forties or fifties with active or convalescent COVID-19.

This chain connects TRBV25-1 to TRBJ2-7; TRBD2 might be the D (8 bases). V dropped 4 bases and J dropped 0 bases, with 16 bases sitting between them. The germline V gene has CDR1 MGHDK and CDR2 SYGVNS. This CDR3 is 16 amino acids long. The CDR3 sequence: CASSVAGQLSSYEQYF. CDR3 in DNA: TGTGCCAGCAGTGTAGCGGGACAGCTGAGCTCCTACGAGCAGTACTTC.

V and J are TRBV28 and TRBJ2-7; TRBD2 matches 12 bases. The CDR3 runs to 14 residues. CDR1 MDHEN and CDR2 SYDVKM come from the germline V gene. The ends lost 8 bases at V and 6 bases at J; junction bases unmatched: 8. CDR3 loop: CASYRTSGNVEQYF. The CDR3 DNA sequence: TGTGCCAGCTACCGGACTAGCGGGAATGTCGAGCAGTACTTC.

In the case of this clone: One end of the junction varies from germline; a read error may be responsible. The chain joins TRBV11-2 to TRBJ1-6, with D hard to call. This CDR3 has 15 amino acids. Germline CDR1 reads SGHAT; CDR2 reads FQNNGV. The CDR3 here is CASSVDSSYNSPLHF. In nucleotides, the CDR3 is TGTGCCAGCAGCGTAGATAGTTCCTATAATTCACCCCTCCACTTT.

DNA of the CDR3: TGTGCCAGCAGCTTAGACGGTTGGGGCTACACCTTC. Translating gives CASSLDGWGYTF. The chain joins TRBV7-2 to TRBJ1-2; D is unclear. This CDR3 is 12 amino acids long. The V gene's germline CDR1 is SGHTA and CDR2 FQGNSA. V was shortened by 1 base and J by 8 bases, with 8 bases between the two germline ends.

This chain links TRBV7-9 with TRBJ2-7, with D maybe TRBD1 (5 bases). The length of the CDR3 is 14 residues. The V gene's germline CDR1 is SEHNR and CDR2 FQNEAQ (reference sequence). Trimming cost V 6 bases and J 6 bases, with 18 bases left between them. In DNA, the CDR3 is TGTGCCAGCAGTTTATCCTCAGGGTCTGTCGAGCAGTACTTC. It encodes CASSLSSGSVEQYF.

This clone was found a few times. V gene TRBV5-1 combines with J gene TRBJ2-5; TRBD2 matches 10 bases. Losses at the gene ends were 6 bases for V and 3 bases for J; bases not matched to a gene: 8. Germline V gene sequence: CDR1 SGHRS, CDR2 YFSETQ. The length of the CDR3 is 15 residues. DNA of the CDR3: TGCGCCAGCAACCTAGCGGGAGTAGGGAAAGAGACCCAGTACTTC. Translating gives CASNLAGVGKETQYF.

The gene calls are TRBV7-3 and TRBJ2-7; the match to TRBD2 covers 14 bases. This CDR3 contains 15 residues. From germline, CDR1 is SGHTA and CDR2 FQGTGA. V dropped 5 bases and J dropped 7; count of bases not matched to a gene: 7. CDR3 residues: CASSRGLAGGGEQYF. The CDR3 DNA sequence: TGTGCCAGCAGCAGAGGACTAGCGGGAGGTGGGGAGCAGTACTTC.

The chain joins TRBV7-2 to TRBJ1-1, with TRBD1 identical over 9 bases. The germline gives CDR1 SGHTA, CDR2 FQGNSA. Germline trimming cut 5 bases from V and 0 bases from J; bases unmatched to any gene: 7. The CDR3 consists of 16 residues. CDR3 in amino acids: CASSPGQGRMNTEAFF. CDR3 nucleotides: TGTGCCAGCAGCCCTGGACAGGGGAGGATGAACACTGAAGCTTTCTTT.

In DNA form, the CDR3 reads TGTGCCAGCAGCACCGGGACTAGCGGTGCTGAGCAGTACTTC. Its protein product is CASSTGTSGAEQYF. V is TRBV2 and J is TRBJ2-7; 11 bases match TRBD2. The V segment lost 6 bases and the J segment 7 bases; nucleotides outside the gene matches: 8. Per germline, CDR1 SNHLY and CDR2 FYNNEI. The CDR3 extends over 14 amino acids.

The J gene is TRBJ2-7, the V gene TRBV30; TRBD1 matches at 7 bases. Germline loops: CDR1 GTSNPN, CDR2 SVGIG (reference sequence). Germline trimming cut 3 bases from V and 4 bases from J; bases unmatched to any gene: 9. CDR3 length: 14 amino acids. CDR3 coding DNA: TGTGCCTGGAGACCGGGACAGAGCCCTTACGAGCAGTACTTC. Protein product: CAWRPGQSPYEQYF.

This sequence joins TRBV19 and TRBJ1-1; D is uncertain. Germline CDR1 reads LNHDA; CDR2 reads SQIVND (reference sequence). This CDR3 region has 17 residues. The ends were cut back, 3 bases at V and 0 bases at J, with 17 bases in the middle. The CDR3: CASSIPFGEGMNTEAFF. The CDR3 region has the DNA TGTGCCAGTAGTATTCCTTTCGGCGAGGGAATGAACACTGAAGCTTTCTTT.

The chain combines TRBV4-2 with TRBJ2-1, with a tentative D call TRBD2 (6 bases). Trimming took off 0 bases at V and 1 base at J, with 10 bases between the two ends. CDR3 length: 16 amino acids. Germline V lookup: CDR1 LGHNA, CDR2 YNFKEQ. The CDR3 DNA follows: TGTGCCAGCAGCCAAGATACTAGCCCTTCCTACAATGAGCAGTTCTTC. Protein sequence: CASSQDTSPSYNEQFF.